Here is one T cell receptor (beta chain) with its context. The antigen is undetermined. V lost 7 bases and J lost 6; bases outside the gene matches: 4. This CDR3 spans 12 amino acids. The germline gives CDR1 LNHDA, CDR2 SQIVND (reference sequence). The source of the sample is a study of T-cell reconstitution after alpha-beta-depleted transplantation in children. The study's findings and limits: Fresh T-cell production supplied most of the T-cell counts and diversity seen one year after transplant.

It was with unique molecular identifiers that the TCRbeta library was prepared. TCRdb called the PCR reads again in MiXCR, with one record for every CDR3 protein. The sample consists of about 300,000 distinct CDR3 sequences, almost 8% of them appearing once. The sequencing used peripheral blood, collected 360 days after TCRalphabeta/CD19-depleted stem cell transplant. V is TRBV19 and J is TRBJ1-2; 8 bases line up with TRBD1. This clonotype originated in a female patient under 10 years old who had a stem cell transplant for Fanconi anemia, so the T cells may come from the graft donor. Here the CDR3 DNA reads TGTGCCAGTACGGACAGGGTAGATGGCTACACCTTC. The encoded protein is CASTDRVDGYTF. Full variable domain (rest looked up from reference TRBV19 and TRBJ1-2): DGGITQSPKYLFRKEGQNVTLSCEQNLNHDAMYWYRQDPGQGLRLIYYSQIVNDFQKGDIAEGYSVSREKKESFPLTVTSAQKNPTAFYLCASTDRVDGYTFGSGTRLTVV.